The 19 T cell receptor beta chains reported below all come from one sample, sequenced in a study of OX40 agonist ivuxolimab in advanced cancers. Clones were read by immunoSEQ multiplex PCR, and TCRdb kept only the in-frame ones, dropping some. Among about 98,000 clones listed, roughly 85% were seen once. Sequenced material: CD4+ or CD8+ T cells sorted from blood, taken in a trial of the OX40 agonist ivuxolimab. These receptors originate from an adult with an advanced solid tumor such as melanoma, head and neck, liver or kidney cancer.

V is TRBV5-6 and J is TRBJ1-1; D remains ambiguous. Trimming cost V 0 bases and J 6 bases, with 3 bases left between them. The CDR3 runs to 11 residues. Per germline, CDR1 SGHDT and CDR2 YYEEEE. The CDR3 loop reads CASSLGPEAFF. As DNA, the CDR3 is TGTGCCAGCAGCTTGGGCCCTGAAGCTTTCTTT.

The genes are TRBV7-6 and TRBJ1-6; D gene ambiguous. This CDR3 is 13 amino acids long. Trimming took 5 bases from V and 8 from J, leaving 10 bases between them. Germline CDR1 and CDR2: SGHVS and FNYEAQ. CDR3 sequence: CASSKTGDSPLHF. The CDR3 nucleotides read TGTGCCAGCAGCAAAACTGGAGATTCACCCCTCCACTTT.

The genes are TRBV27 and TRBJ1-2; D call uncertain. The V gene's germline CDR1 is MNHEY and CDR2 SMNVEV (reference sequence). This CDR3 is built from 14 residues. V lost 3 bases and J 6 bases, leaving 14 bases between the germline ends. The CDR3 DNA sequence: TGTGCCAGCAGTTTCAGCGACACCCGCGATGGCTACACCTTC. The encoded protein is CASSFSDTRDGYTF.

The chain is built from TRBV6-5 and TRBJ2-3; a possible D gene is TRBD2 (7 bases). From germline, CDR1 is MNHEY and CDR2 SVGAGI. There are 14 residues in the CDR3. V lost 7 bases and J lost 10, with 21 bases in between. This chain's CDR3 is CASKGGLGVSAQYF. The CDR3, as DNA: TGTGCCAGCAAGGGGGGGTTAGGGGTATCGGCGCAGTATTTT.

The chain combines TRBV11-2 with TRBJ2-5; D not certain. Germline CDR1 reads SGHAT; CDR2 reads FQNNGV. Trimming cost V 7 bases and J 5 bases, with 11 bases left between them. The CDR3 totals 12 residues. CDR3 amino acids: CASTSSTETQYF. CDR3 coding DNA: TGTGCCAGCACCTCAAGTACCGAGACCCAGTACTTC.

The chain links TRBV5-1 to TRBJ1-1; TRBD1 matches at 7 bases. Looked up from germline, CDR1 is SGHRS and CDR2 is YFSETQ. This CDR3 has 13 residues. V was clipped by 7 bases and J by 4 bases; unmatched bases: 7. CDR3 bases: TGCGCCAGCGGGGTAGGGGGCGGCACTGAAGCTTTCTTT. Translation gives CASGVGGGTEAFF.

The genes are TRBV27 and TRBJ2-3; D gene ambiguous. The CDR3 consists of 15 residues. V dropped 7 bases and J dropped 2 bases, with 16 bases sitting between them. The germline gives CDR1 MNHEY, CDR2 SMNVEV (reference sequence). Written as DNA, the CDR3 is TGTGCCAGCACCCCTTGGATGGGCCCCACAGATACGCAGTATTTT. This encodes CASTPWMGPTDTQYF.

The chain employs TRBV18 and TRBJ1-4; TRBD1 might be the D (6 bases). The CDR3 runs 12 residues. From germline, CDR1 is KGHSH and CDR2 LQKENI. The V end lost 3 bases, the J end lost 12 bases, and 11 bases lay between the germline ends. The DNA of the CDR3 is TGTGCCAGCTCACCCAACAGGGAGGAACTGTTTTTT. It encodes CASSPNREELFF.

CDR3: CASSQDRQETQYF. CDR3 coding DNA: TGCGCCAGCAGCCAAGACAGGCAAGAGACCCAGTACTTC. The V and J genes are TRBV4-3 and TRBJ2-5; D unclear. The germline gives CDR1 LGHNA, CDR2 YSLEER. The ends were cut back, 0 bases at V and 2 bases at J, with 4 bases in the middle. The CDR3 has 13 residues.

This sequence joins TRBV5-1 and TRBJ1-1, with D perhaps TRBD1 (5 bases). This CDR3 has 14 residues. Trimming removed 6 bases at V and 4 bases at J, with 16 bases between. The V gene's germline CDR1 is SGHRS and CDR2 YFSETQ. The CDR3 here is CASTSYGAGTEAFF. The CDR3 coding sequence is TGCGCCAGCACTTCTTATGGGGCTGGCACTGAAGCTTTCTTT.

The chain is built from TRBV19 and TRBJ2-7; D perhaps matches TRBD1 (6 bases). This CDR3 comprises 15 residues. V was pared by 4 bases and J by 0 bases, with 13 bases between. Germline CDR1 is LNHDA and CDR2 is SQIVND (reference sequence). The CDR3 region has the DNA TGTGCCAGTAGTAATGGACAGTCGAGCTCCTACGAGCAGTACTTC. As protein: CASSNGQSSSYEQYF.

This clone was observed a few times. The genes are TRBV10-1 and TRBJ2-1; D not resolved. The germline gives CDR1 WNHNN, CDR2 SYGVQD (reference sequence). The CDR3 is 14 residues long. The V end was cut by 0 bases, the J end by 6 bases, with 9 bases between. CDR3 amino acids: CASSESTRPNEQFF. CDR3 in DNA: TGCGCCAGCAGTGAGTCGACTCGTCCCAATGAGCAGTTCTTC.

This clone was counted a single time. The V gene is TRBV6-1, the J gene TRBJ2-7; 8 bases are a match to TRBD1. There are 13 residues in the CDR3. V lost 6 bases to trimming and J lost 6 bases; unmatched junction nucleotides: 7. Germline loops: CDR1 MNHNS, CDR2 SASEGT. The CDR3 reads CASSGTGLSEQYF. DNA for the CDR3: TGTGCCAGCAGCGGGACAGGCCTCAGCGAGCAGTACTTC.

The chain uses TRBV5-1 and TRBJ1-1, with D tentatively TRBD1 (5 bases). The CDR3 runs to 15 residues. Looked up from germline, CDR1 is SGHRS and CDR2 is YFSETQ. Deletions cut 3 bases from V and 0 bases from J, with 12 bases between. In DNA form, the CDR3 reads TGCGCCAGCAGCTCGGGGGACTTTCTGAACACTGAAGCTTTCTTT. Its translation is CASSSGDFLNTEAFF.

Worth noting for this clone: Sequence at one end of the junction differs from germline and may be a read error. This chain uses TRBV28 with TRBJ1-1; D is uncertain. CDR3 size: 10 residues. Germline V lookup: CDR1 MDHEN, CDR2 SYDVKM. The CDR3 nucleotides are TGTGCCAGCAGTCCCCCGGGAATCGTCTTT. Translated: CASSPPGIVF.

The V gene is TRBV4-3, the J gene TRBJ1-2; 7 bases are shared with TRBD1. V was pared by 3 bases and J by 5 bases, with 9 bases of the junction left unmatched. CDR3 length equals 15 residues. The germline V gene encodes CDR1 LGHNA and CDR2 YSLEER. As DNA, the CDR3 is TGCGCCAGCAGCCACCAGGGACAGATGAATTATGGCTACACCTTC. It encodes CASSHQGQMNYGYTF.

The DNA of the CDR3 is TGTGCCACCCGGACCGGGACCTCTGAAGCTTTCTTT. Residues: CATRTGTSEAFF. The chain uses TRBV28 and TRBJ1-1; D perhaps matches TRBD1 (5 bases). Trimming shortened V by 10 bases and J by 6 bases, and 15 bases separated the two germline ends. Germline CDR1 and CDR2: MDHEN and SYDVKM. The CDR3 spans 12 residues.

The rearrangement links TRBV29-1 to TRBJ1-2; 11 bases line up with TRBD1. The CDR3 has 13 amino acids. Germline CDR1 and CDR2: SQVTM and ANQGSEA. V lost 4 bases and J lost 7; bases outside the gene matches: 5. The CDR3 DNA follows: TGCAGCGTTGTTGGACAGGGGGCCTCTGGCTACACCTTC. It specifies CSVVGQGASGYTF.

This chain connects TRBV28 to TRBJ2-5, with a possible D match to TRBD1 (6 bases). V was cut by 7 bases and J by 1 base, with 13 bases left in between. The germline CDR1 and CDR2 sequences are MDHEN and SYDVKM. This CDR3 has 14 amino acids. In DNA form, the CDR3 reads TGTGCCAGCAAAATGTCGGACAGCCAAGAGACCCAGTACTTC. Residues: CASKMSDSQETQYF.